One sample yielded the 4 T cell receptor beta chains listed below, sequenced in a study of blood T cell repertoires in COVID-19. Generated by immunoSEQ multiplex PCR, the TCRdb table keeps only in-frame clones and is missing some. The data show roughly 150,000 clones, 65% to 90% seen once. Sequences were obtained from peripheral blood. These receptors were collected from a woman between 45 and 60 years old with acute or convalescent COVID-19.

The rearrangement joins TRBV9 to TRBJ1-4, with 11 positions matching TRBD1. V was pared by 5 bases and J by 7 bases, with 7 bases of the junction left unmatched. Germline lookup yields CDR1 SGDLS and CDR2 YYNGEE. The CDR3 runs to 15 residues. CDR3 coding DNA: TGTGCCAGCAGTCCTACCGGGACAGGGGGTGAAAAACTGTTTTTT. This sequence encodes CASSPTGTGGEKLFF. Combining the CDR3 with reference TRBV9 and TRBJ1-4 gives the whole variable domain DSGVTQTPKHLITATGQRVTLRCSPRSGDLSVYWYQQSLDQGLQFLIQYYNGEERAKGNILERFSAQQFPDLHSELNLSSLELGDSALYFCASSPTGTGGEKLFFGSGTQLSVL.

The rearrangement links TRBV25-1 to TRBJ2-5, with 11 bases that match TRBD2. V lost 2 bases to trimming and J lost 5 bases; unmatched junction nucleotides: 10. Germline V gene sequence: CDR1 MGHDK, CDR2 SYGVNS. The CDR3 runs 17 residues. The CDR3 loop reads CASSERGTSGGAETQYF. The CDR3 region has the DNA TGTGCCAGCAGTGAACGCGGGACTAGCGGAGGGGCGGAGACCCAGTACTTC.

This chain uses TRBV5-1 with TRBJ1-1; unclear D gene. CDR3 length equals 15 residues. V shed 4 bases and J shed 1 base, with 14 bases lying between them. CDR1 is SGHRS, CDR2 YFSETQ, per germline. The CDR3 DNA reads TGCGCCAGCAGCGCGGGTAGTGGAGAGAACACTGAAGCTTTCTTT. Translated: CASSAGSGENTEAFF. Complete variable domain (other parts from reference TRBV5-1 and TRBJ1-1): KAGVTQTPRYLIKTRGQQVTLSCSPISGHRSVSWYQQTPGQGLQFLFEYFSETQRNKGNFPGRFSGRQFSNSRSEMNVSTLELGDSALYLCASSAGSGENTEAFFGQGTRLTVV.

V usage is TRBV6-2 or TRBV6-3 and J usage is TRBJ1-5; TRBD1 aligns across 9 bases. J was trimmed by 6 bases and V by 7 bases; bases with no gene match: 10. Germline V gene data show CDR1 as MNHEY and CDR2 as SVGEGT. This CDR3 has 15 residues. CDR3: CASTPQGQGAQPQHF. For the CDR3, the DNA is TGTGCCAGCACCCCACAGGGACAGGGTGCTCAGCCCCAGCATTTT.